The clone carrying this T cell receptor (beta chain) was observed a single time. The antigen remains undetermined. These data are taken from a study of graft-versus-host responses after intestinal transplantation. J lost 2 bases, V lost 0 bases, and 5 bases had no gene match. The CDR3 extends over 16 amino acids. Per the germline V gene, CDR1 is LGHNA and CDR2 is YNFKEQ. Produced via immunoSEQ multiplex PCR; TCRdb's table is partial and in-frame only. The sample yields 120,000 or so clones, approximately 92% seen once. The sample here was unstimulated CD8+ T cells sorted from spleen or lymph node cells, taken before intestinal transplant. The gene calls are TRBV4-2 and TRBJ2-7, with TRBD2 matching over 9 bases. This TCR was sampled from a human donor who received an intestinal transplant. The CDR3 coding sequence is TGTGCCAGCAGCCAAGAGGCGGCTAGCGGGGCCTACGAGCAGTACTTC. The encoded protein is CASSQEAASGAYEQYF.